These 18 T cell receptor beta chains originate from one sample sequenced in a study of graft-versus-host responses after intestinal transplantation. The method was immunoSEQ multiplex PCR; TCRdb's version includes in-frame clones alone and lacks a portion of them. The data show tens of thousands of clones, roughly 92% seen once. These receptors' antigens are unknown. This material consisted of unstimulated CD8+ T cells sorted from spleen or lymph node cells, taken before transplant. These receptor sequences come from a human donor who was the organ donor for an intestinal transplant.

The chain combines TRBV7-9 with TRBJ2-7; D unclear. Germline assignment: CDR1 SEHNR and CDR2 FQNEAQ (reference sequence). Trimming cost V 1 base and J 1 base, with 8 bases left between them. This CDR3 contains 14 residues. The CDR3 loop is CASSLEGTSYEQYF. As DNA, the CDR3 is TGTGCCAGCAGCTTAGAGGGTACATCCTACGAGCAGTACTTC.

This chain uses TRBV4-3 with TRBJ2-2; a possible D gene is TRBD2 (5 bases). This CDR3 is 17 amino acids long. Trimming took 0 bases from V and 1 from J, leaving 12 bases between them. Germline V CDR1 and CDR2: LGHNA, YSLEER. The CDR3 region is CASSQETAAGNTGELFF. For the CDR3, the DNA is TGCGCCAGCAGCCAAGAAACTGCGGCGGGGAACACCGGGGAGCTGTTTTTT.

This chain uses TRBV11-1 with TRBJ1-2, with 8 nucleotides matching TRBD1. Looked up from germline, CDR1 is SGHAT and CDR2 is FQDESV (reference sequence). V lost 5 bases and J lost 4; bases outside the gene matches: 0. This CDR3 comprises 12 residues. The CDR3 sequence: CASSDRGYGYTF. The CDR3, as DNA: TGTGCCAGCAGCGACAGGGGCTATGGCTACACCTTC.

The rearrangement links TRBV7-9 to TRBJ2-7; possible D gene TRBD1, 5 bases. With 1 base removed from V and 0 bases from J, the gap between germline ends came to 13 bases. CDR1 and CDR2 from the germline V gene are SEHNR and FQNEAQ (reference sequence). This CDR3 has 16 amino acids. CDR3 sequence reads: CASSLVSRQISYEQYF. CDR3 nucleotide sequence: TGTGCCAGCAGCTTAGTTAGCCGACAGATCTCCTACGAGCAGTACTTC.

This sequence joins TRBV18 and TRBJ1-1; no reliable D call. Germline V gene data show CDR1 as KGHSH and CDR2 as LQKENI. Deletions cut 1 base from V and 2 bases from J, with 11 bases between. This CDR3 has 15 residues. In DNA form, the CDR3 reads TGTGCCAGCTCACCACAGGGTTATGGAAACACTGAAGCTTTCTTT. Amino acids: CASSPQGYGNTEAFF.

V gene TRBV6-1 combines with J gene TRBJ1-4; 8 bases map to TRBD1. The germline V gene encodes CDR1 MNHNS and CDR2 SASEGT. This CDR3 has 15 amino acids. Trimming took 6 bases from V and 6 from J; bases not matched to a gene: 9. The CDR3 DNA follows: TGTGCCAGCAGCGGTATGCAGGGGGCCGATGAAAAACTGTTTTTT. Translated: CASSGMQGADEKLFF.

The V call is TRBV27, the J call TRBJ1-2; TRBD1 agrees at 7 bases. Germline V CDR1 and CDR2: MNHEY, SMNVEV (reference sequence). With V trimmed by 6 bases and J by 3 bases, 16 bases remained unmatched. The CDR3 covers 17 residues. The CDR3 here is CASSFTDQGRGHYGYTF. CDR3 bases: TGTGCCAGCAGCTTTACCGACCAGGGTAGGGGGCACTATGGCTACACCTTC.

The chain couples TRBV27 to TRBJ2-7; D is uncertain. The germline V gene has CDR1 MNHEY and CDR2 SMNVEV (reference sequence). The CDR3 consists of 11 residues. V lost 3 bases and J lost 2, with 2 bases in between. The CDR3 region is CASSFPYEQYF. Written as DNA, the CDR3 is TGTGCCAGCAGTTTCCCCTACGAGCAGTACTTC.

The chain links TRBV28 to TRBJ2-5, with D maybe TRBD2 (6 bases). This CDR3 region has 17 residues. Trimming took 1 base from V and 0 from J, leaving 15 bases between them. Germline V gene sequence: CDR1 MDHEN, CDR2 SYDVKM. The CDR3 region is CASSLLGGVADQETQYF. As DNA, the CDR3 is TGTGCCAGCAGTTTATTAGGTGGAGTAGCGGACCAAGAGACCCAGTACTTC.

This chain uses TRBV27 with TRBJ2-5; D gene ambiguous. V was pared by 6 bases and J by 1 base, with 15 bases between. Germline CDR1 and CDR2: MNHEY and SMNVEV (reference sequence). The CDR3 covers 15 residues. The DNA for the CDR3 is TGTGCCAGCAGGCCACTCGAGAGACCCCAAGAGACCCAGTACTTC. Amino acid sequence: CASRPLERPQETQYF.

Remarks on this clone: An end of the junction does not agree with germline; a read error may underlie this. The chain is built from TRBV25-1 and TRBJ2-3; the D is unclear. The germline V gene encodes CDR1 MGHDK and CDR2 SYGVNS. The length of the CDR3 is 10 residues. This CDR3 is CATSMDTQYF. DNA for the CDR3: TGTGCCACCAGTATGGATACGCAGTATTTT. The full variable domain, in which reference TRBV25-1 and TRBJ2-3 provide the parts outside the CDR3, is EADIYQTPRYLVIGTGKKITLECSQTMGHDKMYWYQQDPGMELHLIHYSYGVNSTEKGDLSSESTVSRIRTEHFPLTLESARPSHTSQYLCATSMDTQYFGPGTRLTVL.

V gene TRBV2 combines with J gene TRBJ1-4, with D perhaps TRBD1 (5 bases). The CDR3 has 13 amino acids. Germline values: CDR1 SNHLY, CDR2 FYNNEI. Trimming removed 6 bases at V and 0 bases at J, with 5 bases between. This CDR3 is CASRDTTNEKLFF. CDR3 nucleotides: TGTGCCAGCAGGGACACAACTAATGAAAAACTGTTTTTT.

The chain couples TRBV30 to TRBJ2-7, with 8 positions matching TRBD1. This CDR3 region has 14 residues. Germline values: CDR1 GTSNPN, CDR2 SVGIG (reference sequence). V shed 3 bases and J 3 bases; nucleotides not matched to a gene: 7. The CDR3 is CAWSPGQVGYEQYF. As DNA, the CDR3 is TGTGCCTGGAGCCCGGGACAGGTTGGCTACGAGCAGTACTTC.

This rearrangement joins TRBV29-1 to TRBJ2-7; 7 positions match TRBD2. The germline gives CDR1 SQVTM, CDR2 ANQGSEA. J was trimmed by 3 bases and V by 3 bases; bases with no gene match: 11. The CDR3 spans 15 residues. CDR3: CSVEGLREGSYEQYF. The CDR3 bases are TGCAGCGTTGAGGGGTTGAGGGAGGGTAGCTACGAGCAGTACTTC.

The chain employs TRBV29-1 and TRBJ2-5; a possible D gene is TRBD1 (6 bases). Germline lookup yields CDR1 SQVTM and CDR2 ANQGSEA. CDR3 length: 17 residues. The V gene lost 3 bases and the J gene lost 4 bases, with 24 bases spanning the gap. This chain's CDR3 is CSVESLGSRGWRETQYF. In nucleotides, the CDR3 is TGCAGCGTTGAGTCTCTGGGTTCCAGGGGATGGCGAGAGACCCAGTACTTC.

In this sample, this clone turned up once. In nucleotides, the CDR3 is TGTGCCAGCAGCCAAGTTACCCCACTAGCCGGGGAGCAGTACTTC. This sequence encodes CASSQVTPLAGEQYF. The chain is built from TRBV4-2 and TRBJ2-7; tentatively, D is TRBD2 (6 bases). The CDR3 contains 15 residues. The ends were cut back, 1 base at V and 7 bases at J, with 17 bases in the middle. From germline, CDR1 is LGHNA and CDR2 YNFKEQ.

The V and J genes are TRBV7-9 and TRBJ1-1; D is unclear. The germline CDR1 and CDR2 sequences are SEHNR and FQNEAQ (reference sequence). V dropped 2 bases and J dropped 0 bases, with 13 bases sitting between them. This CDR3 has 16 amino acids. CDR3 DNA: TGTGCCAGCAGCTTAAGTTCGGCTTTCATGAACACTGAAGCTTTCTTT. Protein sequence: CASSLSSAFMNTEAFF.

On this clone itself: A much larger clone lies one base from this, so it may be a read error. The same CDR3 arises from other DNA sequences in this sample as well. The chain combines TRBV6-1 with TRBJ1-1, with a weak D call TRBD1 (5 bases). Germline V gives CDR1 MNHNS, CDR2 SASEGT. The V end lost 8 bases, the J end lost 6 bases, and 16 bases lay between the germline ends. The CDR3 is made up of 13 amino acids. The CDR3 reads CASPTGPKAEAFF. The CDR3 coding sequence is TGTGCCAGCCCCACAGGTCCCAAGGCTGAAGCTTTCTTT.